This T cell receptor (beta chain) was identified during a study of T-cell reconstitution after alpha-beta-depleted transplantation in children. CDR3 length equals 14 residues. The ends were cut back, 2 bases at V and 5 bases at J, with 13 bases in the middle. Germline lookup yields CDR1 SEHNR and CDR2 FQNEAQ (reference sequence). The TCRbeta library was prepared with unique molecular identifiers. TCRdb re-called the PCR reads through MiXCR, storing one row per CDR3 protein. The data hold about 870,000 distinct CDR3 sequences, with 16% observed a single time. The chain employs TRBV7-9 and TRBJ2-7; D call uncertain. The sequence derives from a male patient aged 10 to 17 who had a stem cell transplant for acute lymphoblastic leukemia, so the T cells may come from the graft donor. Sequencing was performed on PBMCs, mostly from graft donor cells, taken 360 days after TCRalphabeta/CD19-depleted stem cell transplant. The CDR3 reads CASSLSFALDEQYF. CDR3 bases: TGTGCCAGCAGCTTAAGCTTCGCCCTAGACGAGCAGTACTTC.